This T cell receptor (beta chain) was found in a study of beta chain features in type 1 diabetes. General study findings and limits: Naive, central memory and Treg TCRB repertoires appeared more alike in patients than in healthy donors. People with Type 1 diabetes carried modestly yet significantly shorter TCRB CDR3s in all four CD4+ subsets. When VDJ junctions were examined, type 1 diabetes patients showed fewer insertions and more deletions.

cDNA synthesis used the whole RNA isolate, giving expressed TCRB sequences. TCRdb's copy holds only in-frame clones and misses some; the assay was immunoSEQ multiplex PCR. The sample lists about 340,000 clones; around an eighth were seen once. Trimming stripped 2 bases from V and 9 bases from J, with 8 bases between. The length of the CDR3 is 12 residues. Germline CDR1 is SGHVS and CDR2 is FQNEAQ. On this clone: Its antigen is undetermined.

Via the markers CD45RO/CCR7/CD25/CD127/CD95/CD27, stem cell-like memory, regulatory, central memory and naive CD4+ cells were sorted. Input material: naive CD4+ T cells from blood. This clonotype was sampled from a woman aged 18-29 years with type 1 diabetes. The chain recombines TRBV7-8 with TRBJ2-1; D remains ambiguous. In DNA form, the CDR3 reads TGTGCCAGCAGCTTACATGCAGTTGAGCAGTTCTTC. Protein sequence: CASSLHAVEQFF.